This TCR beta chain originates from a study of monozygotic twins with inflammatory bowel disease (dated by TCRdb to the late 2010s). Regarding the research as a whole: The full study comprised some 30 monozygotic twin pairs: nine German pairs (four IBD-concordant, five IBD-discordant) and 19 IBD-discordant Danish pairs. The search for disease-associated traits relied mainly on comparing, within discordant pairs, IBD patients with their genetically identical healthy co-twins. Each individual had, on average, about 151 000 unique TCRalpha sequences and 181 000 unique TCRbeta sequences available for analysis. Here is what the overall study found, with its caveats: Because patients received different immunosuppressive treatments, the repertoires may have picked up extra background noise and variability between individuals. Different T cell subtypes could not be distinguished in the analysis. Compared with healthy twins, IBD patients shared fewer clonotypes with other individuals, and the difference was most pronounced in patients with signs of disease activity. Concordant and discordant twins showed no difference in repertoire similarity, possibly because of limited statistical power. A decrease in TCRbeta repertoire diversity, as measured by inverse Simpson index, was observed in IBD patients compared with their healthy co-twins. No single strong signal or clonotype linked to IBD turned up in the results, so the idea that one exists was not supported.

From each donor, a roughly 2.3 ml peripheral blood sample was drawn into PAXgene tubes and stored at -80 degrees C. Without any T cell sorting, total RNA was extracted from whole blood using the PAXgene blood miRNA kit on an automated QIAcube. Peripheral blood from monozygotic twin pairs concordant or discordant for inflammatory bowel disease was subjected to deep TCRalpha and TCRbeta repertoire profiling with unique molecular barcoding. For every twin pair, smoking habits were documented, and each individual was categorised as a current, former or never smoker. Of note for this clonotype: Its specific antigen is unknown.

The library relied on 5' RACE. The input for every TCR library was approximately 3,500 ng of total RNA. For each sample, cDNA synthesis with SMARTScribe reverse transcriptase was split into eight separate reactions. During cDNA synthesis, template switching was used to introduce unique molecular identifiers that contained a 6-nucleotide sample barcode. Two nested PCRs of approximately 16 and 10 cycles amplified the TCRalpha and TCRbeta cDNA, and bead purification followed each PCR. Before amplification, cDNA was treated with uracil DNA-glycosylase and purified using the QIAquick PCR purification kit. The second PCR added Illumina TruSeq-compatible adapters along with sample-specific barcodes. TapeStation and Qubit were used to check library quality and concentration, and around 5.3 ng of each library was pooled. Sequencing of pooled libraries was carried out on an Illumina HiSeq2500 single-index Rapid Run using 2 x 100 bp reads and custom sequencing primers. The source study handled its data this way. PCR and sequencing errors were corrected by UMI-based consensus assembly using MiGEC version 1.2.6. MiXCR version 2.1.1 was used for V(D)J alignment, clonotype assembly and CDR3 extraction. To normalise gene usage, clonotype sharing and MAIT/NKT TCR abundance, the analysis used the top 1000, 10 000 and 20 000 clonotypes per sample. Diversity was computed as the inverse Simpson index with the vegan R package after downsampling to 27 000 UMIs. Paired Mann-Whitney U tests on discordant twin pairs were used, with Benjamini-Hochberg multiple-testing correction. With the reads reprocessed by TCRdb, a single entry stands for each CDR3 protein sequence and no DNA is reported. The V and J calls come from TCRdb's annotation, not from the publication. The sample's own table lists around 380,000 distinct CDR3 sequences. 2% to 2.5% of the sample lies in the top ten.

Counted from cysteine to phenylalanine, this CDR3 has 16 amino acids. DNA is not on record. Sequences MNHEY (CDR1) and SMNVEV (CDR2) are obtained from the germline V gene (reference sequence). The source material was blood. The chain was built from TRBV27 and TRBJ2-3; TCRdb calls TRBD2, which cannot be checked without DNA. This clonotype was sampled from a human donor with ulcerative colitis or Crohn's disease, or a healthy co-twin of an affected twin (not recorded which). The CDR3 has the sequence CASSLTQRFSTDTQYF.